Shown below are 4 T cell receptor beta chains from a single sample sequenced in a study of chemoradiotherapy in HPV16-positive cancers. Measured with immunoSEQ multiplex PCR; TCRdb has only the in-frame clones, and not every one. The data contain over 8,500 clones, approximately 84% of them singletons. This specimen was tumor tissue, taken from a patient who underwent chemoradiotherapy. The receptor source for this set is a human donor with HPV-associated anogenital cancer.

CDR3 in amino acids: CASSAGFYGYTF. CDR3 bases: TGTGCCAGCAGTGCGGGGTTCTATGGCTACACCTTC. The V gene is TRBV2, the J gene TRBJ1-2, with unresolved D. The V gene lost 4 bases and the J gene lost 4 bases, with 7 bases spanning the gap. The CDR3 length is 12 residues. Germline lookup yields CDR1 SNHLY and CDR2 FYNNEI.

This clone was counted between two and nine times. The CDR3 nucleotides read TGTGCCAGCAGTGAGAAACCGGGCCTGGGGGATACGCAGTATTTT. Amino acids: CASSEKPGLGDTQYF. V and J are TRBV6-4 and TRBJ2-3; D uncertain. Deletions cut 3 bases from V and 6 bases from J, with 16 bases between. The CDR3 sequence is 15 residues long. The germline V gene has CDR1 MRHNA and CDR2 SNTAGT.

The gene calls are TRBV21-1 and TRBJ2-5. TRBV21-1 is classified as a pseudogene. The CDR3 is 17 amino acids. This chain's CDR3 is CASSTKGAGGEEETQYF. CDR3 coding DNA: TGTGCCAGCAGTACAAAGGGCGCAGGGGGGGAGGAAGAGACCCAGTACTTC.

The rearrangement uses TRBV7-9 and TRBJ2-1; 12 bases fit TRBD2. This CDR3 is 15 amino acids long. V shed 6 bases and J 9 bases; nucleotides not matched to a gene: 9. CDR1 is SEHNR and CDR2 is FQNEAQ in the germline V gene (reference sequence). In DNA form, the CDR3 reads TGTGCCAGCAGACCAGGACTAGCGGGGAGCGGTGAGCAGTTCTTC. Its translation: CASRPGLAGSGEQFF.